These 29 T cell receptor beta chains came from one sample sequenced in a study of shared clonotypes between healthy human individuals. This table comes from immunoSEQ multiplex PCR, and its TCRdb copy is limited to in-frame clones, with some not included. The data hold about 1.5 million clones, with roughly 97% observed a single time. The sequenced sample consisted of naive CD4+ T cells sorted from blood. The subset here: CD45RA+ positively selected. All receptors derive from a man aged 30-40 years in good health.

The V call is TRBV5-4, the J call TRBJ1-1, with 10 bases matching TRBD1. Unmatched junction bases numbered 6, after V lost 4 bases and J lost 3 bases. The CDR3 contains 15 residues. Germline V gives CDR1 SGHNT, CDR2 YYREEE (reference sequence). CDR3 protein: CASSGGQGWDTEAFF. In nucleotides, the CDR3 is TGTGCCAGCAGCGGGGGACAGGGGTGGGACACTGAAGCTTTCTTT.

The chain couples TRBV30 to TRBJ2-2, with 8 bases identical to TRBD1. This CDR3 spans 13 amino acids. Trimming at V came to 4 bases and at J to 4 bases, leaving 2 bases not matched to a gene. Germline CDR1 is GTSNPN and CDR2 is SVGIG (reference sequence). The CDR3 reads CAWTGGGTGELFF. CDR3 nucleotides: TGTGCCTGGACAGGGGGCGGCACCGGGGAGCTGTTTTTT.

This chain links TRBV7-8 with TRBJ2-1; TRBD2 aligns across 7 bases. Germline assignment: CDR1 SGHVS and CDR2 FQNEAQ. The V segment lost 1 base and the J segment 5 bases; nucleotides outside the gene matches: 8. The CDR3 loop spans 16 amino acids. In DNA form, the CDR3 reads TGTGCCAGCAGCTTAGTCTTGTTAGCGGGCAACAATGAGCAGTTCTTC. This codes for CASSLVLLAGNNEQFF.

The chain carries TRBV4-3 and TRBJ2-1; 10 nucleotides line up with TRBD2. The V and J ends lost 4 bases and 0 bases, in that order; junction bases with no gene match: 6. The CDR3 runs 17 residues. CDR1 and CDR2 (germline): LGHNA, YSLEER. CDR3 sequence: CASSRLSSGSSYNEQFF. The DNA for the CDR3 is TGCGCCAGCAGCCGTCTATCTAGCGGGAGCTCCTACAATGAGCAGTTCTTC.

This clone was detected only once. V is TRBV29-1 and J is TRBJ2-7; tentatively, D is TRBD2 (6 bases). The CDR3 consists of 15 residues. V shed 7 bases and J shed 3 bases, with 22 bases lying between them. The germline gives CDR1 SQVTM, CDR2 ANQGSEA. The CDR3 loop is CSAVEGGGTGYEQYF. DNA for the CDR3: TGCAGCGCCGTGGAGGGTGGCGGGACGGGCTACGAGCAGTACTTC.

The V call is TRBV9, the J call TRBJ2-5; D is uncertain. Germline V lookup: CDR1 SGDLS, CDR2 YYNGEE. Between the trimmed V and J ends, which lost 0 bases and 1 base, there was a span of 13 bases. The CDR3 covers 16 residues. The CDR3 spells CASSVEVGLPQETQYF. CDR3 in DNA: TGTGCCAGCAGCGTAGAAGTAGGTTTACCCCAAGAGACCCAGTACTTC.

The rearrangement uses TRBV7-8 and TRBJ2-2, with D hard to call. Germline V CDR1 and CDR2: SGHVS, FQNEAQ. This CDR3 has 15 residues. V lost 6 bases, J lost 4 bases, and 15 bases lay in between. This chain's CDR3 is CASRSLLGSTGELFF. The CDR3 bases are TGTGCCAGCAGGTCACTCCTCGGAAGCACCGGGGAGCTGTTTTTT.

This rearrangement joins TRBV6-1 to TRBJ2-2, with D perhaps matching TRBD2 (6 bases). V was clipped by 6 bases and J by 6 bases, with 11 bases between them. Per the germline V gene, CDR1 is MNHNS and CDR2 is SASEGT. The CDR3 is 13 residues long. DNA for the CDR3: TGTGCCAGCAGGGCGGGGTCCCCCGGGGAGCTGTTTTTT. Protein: CASRAGSPGELFF.

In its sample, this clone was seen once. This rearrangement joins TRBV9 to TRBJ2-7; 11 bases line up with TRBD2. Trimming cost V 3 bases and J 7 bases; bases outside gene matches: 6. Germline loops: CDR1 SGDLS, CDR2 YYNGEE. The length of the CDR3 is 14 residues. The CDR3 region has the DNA TGTGCCAGCAGCGAGGGACTAGCGGCTTTGGAGCAGTACTTC. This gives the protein CASSEGLAALEQYF.

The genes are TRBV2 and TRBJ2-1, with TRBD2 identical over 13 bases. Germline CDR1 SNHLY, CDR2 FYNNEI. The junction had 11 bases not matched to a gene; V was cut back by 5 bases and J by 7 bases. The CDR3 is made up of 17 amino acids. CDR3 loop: CASSYQLPGLAGNEQFF. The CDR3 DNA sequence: TGTGCCAGCAGTTACCAATTACCGGGACTAGCGGGGAATGAGCAGTTCTTC. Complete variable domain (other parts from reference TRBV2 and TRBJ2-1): EPEVTQTPSHQVTQMGQEVILRCVPISNHLYFYWYRQILGQKVEFLVSFYNNEISEKSEIFDDQFSVERPDGSNFTLKIRSTKLEDSAMYFCASSYQLPGLAGNEQFFGPGTRLTVL.

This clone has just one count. The CDR3 sequence is CASSANRASTDTQYF. The CDR3 DNA follows: TGTGCCAGCAGCGCCAACCGGGCTAGCACAGATACGCAGTATTTT. The rearrangement links TRBV9 to TRBJ2-3, with D unresolved. Deletions cut 3 bases from V and 0 bases from J, with 11 bases between. Germline V gene lookup returns CDR1 SGDLS and CDR2 YYNGEE. The CDR3 consists of 15 residues.

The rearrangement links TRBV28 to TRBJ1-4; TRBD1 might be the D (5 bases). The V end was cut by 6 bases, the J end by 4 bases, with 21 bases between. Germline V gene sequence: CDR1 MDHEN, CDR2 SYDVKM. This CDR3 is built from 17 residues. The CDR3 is CASRTFRGRALNEKLFF. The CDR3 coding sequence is TGTGCCAGCAGGACGTTTAGGGGAAGGGCCCTTAATGAAAAACTGTTTTTT.

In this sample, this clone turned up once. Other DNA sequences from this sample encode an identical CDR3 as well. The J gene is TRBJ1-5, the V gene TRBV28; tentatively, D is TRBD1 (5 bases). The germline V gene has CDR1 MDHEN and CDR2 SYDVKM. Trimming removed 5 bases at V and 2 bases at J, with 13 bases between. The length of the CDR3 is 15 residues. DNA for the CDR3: TGTGCCAGCAGTCCCCAGGGAGGGGGCAATCAGCCCCAGCATTTT. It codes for CASSPQGGGNQPQHF.

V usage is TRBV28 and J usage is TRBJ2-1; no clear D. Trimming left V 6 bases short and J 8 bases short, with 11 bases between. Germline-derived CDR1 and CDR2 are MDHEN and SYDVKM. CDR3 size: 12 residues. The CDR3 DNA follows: TGTGCCAGCAGGGCGTACTGGGATGAGCAGTTCTTC. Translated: CASRAYWDEQFF.

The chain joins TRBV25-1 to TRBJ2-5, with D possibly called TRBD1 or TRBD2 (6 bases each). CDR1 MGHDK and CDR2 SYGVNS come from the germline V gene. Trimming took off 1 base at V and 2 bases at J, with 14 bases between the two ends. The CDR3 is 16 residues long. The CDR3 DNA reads TGTGCCAGCAGTGAATGGCCGGGGGCTATACAAGAGACCCAGTACTTC. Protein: CASSEWPGAIQETQYF.

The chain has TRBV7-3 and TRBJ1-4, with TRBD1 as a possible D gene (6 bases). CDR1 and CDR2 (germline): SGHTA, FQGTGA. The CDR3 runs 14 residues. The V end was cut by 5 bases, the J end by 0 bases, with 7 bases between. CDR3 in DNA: TGTGCCAGCAGCCGGACAGCAACTAATGAAAAACTGTTTTTT. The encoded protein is CASSRTATNEKLFF. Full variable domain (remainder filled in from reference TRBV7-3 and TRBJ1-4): GAGVSQTPSNKVTEKGKYVELRCDPISGHTALYWYRQSLGQGPEFLIYFQGTGAADDSGLPNDRFFAVRPEGSVSTLKIQRTERGDSAVYLCASSRTATNEKLFFGSGTQLSVL.

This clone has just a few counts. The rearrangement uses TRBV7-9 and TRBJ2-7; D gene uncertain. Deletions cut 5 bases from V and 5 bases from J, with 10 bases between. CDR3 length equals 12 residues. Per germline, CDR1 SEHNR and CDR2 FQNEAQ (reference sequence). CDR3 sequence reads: CASSAVWDEQYF. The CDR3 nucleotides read TGTGCCAGCAGCGCCGTTTGGGACGAGCAGTACTTC.

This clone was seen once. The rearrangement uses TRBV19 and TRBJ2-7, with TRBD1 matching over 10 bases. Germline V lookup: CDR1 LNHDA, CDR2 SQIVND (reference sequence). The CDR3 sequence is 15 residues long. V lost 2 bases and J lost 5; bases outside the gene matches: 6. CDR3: CASSISRDRGHEQYF. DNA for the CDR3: TGTGCCAGTAGTATATCGCGGGACAGGGGTCACGAGCAGTACTTC.

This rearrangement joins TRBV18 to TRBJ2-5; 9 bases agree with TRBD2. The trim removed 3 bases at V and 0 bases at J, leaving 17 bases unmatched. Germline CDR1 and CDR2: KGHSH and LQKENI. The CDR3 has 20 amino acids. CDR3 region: CASSPSRTVKAGGNQETQYF. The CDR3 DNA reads TGTGCCAGCTCACCGAGCAGGACAGTAAAAGCGGGGGGAAACCAAGAGACCCAGTACTTC.

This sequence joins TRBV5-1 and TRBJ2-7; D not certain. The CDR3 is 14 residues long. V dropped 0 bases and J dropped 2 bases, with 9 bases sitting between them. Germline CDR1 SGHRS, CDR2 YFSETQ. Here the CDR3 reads CASSLARSTYEQYF. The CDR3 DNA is TGCGCCAGCAGCTTGGCTAGAAGCACCTACGAGCAGTACTTC.

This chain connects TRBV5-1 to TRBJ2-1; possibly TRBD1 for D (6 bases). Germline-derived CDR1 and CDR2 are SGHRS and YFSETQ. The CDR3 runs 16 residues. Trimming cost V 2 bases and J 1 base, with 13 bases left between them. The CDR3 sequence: CASSFPGQSSYNEQFF. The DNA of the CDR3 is TGCGCCAGCAGCTTCCCCGGACAGTCTTCCTACAATGAGCAGTTCTTC.

CDR3 nucleotide sequence: TGTGCCAGCAGTTTATCGGTCAGACGCGAGCAGTACTTC. Protein product: CASSLSVRREQYF. The V gene is TRBV27, the J gene TRBJ2-7; D unclear. The CDR3 has 13 residues. Trimming took off 0 bases at V and 6 bases at J, with 9 bases between the two ends. Germline V gene lookup returns CDR1 MNHEY and CDR2 SMNVEV (reference sequence).

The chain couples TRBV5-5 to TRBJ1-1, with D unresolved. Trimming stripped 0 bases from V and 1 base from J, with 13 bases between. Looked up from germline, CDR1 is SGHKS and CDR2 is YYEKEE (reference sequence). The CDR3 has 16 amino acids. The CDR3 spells CASSLGGPTENTEAFF. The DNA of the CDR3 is TGTGCCAGCAGCTTGGGAGGGCCAACAGAGAACACTGAAGCTTTCTTT. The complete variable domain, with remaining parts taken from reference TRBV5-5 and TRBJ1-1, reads DAGVTQSPTHLIKTRGQQVTLRCSPISGHKSVSWYQQVLGQGPQFIFQYYEKEERGRGNFPDRFSARQFPNYSSELNVNALLLGDSALYLCASSLGGPTENTEAFFGQGTRLTVV.

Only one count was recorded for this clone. CDR3 sequence (DNA): TGTGCCAGCAGCTTACTTTTTGGGGGGTACAATGAGCAGTTCTTC. Translation gives CASSLLFGGYNEQFF. V is TRBV11-2 and J is TRBJ2-1; D perhaps matches TRBD2 (6 bases). Germline V lookup: CDR1 SGHAT, CDR2 FQNNGV. The V end was cut by 2 bases, the J end by 4 bases, with 12 bases between. The CDR3 sequence is 15 residues long.

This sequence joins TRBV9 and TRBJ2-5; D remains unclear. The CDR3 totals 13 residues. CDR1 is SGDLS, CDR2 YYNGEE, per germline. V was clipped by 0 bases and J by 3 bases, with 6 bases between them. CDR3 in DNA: TGTGCCAGCAGCGTAGGGAAGGAAGAGACCCAGTACTTC. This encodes CASSVGKEETQYF.

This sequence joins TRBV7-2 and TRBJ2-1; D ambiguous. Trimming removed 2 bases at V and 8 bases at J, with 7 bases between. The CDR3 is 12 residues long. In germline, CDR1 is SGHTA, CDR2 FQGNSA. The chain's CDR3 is CASSLSRDEQFF. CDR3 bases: TGTGCCAGCAGCTTAAGTCGGGATGAGCAGTTCTTC.

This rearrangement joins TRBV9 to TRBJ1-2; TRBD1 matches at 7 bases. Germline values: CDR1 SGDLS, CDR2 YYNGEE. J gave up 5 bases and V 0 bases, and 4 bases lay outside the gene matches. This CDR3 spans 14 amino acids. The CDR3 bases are TGTGCCAGCAGCGTAGGGACAGGACCATATGGCTACACCTTC. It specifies CASSVGTGPYGYTF.

The CDR3 DNA follows: TGTGCCACCAGCAGGCGCTCACCGGGGCATCCCTCCACTAATGAAAAACTGTTTTTT. This encodes CATSRRSPGHPSTNEKLFF. This chain uses TRBV15 with TRBJ1-4; a weak D match, TRBD1 (5 bases). Germline CDR1 reads LNHNV; CDR2 reads YYDKDF (reference sequence). V lost 3 bases and J lost 2, with 22 bases in between. This CDR3 is 19 amino acids long.

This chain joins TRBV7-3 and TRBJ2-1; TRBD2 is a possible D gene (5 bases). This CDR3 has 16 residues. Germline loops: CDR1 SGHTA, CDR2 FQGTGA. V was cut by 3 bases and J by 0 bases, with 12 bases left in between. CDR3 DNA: TGTGCCAGCAGCTTCCGAGCGGACTTCTCCTACAATGAGCAGTTCTTC. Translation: CASSFRADFSYNEQFF.